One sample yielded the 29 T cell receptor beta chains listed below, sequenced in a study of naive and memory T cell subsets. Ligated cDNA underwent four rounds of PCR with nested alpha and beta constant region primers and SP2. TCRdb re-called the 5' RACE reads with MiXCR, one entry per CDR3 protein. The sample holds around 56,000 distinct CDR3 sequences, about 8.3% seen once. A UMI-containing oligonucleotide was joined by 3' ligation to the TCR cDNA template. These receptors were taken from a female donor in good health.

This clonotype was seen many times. This chain's CDR3 is CASSLSGLTNEKLFF. The CDR3 DNA follows: TGCGCCAGCAGCTTGTCTGGGTTAACTAATGAAAAACTGTTTTTT. The chain joins TRBV5-1 to TRBJ1-4; D remains ambiguous. The CDR3 is 15 amino acids. Trimming removed 1 base at V and 1 base at J, with 8 bases between. Per the germline V gene, CDR1 is SGHRS and CDR2 is YFSETQ.

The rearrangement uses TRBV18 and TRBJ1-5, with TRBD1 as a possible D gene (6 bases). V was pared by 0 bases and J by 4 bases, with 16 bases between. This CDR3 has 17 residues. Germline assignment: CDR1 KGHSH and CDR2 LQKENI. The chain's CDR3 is CASSPPYQGQGNQPQHF. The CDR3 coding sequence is TGTGCCAGCTCACCACCGTATCAGGGGCAGGGAAATCAGCCCCAGCATTTT.

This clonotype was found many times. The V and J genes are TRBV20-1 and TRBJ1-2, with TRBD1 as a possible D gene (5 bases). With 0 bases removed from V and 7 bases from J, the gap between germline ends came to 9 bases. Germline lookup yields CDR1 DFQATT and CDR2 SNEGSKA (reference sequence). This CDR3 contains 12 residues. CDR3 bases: TGCAGTGCTAGAGAAGGGGCGGCTGGCTACACCTTC. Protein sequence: CSAREGAAGYTF.

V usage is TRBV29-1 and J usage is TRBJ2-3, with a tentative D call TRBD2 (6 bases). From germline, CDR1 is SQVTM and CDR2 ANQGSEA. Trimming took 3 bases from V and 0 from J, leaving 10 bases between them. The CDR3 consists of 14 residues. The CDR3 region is CSVEGTGSTDTQYF. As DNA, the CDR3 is TGCAGCGTTGAGGGGACTGGTAGCACAGATACGCAGTATTTT.

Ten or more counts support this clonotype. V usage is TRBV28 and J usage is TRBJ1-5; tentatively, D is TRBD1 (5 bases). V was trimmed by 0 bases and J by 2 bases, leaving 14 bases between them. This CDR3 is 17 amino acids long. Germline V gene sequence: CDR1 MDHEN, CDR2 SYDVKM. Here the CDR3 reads CASSLWGRGGGNQPQHF. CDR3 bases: TGTGCCAGCAGTTTATGGGGGCGGGGAGGCGGCAATCAGCCCCAGCATTTT.

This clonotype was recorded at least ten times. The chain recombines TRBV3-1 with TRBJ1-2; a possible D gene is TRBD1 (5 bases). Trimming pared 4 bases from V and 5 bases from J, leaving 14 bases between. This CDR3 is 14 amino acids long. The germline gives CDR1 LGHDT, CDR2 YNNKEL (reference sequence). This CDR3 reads CASSPASGAYGYTF. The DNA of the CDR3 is TGTGCCAGCAGCCCAGCCTCCGGGGCTTATGGCTACACCTTC.

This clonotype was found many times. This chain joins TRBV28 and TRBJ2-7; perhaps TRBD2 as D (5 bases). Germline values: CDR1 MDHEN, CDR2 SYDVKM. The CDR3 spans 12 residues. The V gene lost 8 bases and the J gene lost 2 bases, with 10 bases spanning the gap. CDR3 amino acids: CASEGAAYEQYF. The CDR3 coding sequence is TGTGCCAGCGAGGGAGCAGCCTACGAGCAGTACTTC. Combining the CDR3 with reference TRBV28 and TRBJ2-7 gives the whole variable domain DVKVTQSSRYLVKRTGEKVFLECVQDMDHENMFWYRQDPGLGLRLIYFSYDVKMKEKGDIPEGYSVSREKKERFSLILESASTNQTSMYLCASEGAAYEQYFGPGTRLTVT.

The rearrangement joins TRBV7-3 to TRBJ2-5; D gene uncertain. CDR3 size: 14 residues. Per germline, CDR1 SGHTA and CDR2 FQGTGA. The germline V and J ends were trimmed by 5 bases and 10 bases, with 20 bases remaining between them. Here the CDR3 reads CASSPHSDGRDQYF. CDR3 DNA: TGTGCCAGCAGCCCCCACTCGGACGGGCGCGACCAGTACTTC.

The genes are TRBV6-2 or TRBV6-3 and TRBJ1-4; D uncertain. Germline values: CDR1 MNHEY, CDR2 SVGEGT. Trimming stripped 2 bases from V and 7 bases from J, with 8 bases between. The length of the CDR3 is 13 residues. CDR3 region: CASSYSGREKLFF. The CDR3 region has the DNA TGTGCCAGCAGTTACAGCGGTCGTGAAAAACTGTTTTTT.

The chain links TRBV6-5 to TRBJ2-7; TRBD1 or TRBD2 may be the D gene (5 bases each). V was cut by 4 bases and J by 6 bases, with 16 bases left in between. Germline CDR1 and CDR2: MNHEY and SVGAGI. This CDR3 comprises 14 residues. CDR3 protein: CASSSDRGFSEQYF. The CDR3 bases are TGTGCCAGCAGTTCTGACCGGGGCTTCAGCGAGCAGTACTTC.

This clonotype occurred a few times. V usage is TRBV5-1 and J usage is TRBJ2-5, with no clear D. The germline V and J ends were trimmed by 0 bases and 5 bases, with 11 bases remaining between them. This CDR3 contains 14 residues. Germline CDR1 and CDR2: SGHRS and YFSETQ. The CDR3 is CASSLATCVETQYF. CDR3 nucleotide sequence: TGCGCCAGCAGCTTGGCAACTTGTGTGGAGACCCAGTACTTC.

The CDR3 sequence is CATSIGVNTEAFF. CDR3 sequence (DNA): TGTGCCACCAGCATAGGGGTCAACACTGAAGCTTTCTTT. The V call is TRBV24-1, the J call TRBJ1-1; D is perhaps TRBD1 (5 bases). The CDR3 has 13 residues. The germline gives CDR1 KGHDR, CDR2 SFDVKD. Trimming pared 7 bases from V and 2 bases from J, leaving 10 bases between.

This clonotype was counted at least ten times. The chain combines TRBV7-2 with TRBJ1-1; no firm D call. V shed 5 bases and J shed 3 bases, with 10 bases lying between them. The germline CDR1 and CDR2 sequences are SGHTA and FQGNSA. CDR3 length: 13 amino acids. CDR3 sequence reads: CASSPQRDTEAFF. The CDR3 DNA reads TGTGCCAGCAGCCCACAGAGGGACACTGAAGCTTTCTTT.

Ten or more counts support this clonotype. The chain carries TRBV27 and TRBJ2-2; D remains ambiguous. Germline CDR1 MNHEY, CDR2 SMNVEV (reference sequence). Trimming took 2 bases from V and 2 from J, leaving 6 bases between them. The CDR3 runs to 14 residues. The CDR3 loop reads CASSLKSNTGELFF. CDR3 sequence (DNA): TGTGCCAGCAGTTTAAAGTCCAACACCGGGGAGCTGTTTTTT.

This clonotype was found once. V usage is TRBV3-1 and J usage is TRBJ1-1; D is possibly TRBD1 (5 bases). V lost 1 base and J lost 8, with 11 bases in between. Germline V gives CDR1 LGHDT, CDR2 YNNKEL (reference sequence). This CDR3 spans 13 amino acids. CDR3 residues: CASSQVGLREAFF. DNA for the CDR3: TGTGCCAGCAGCCAAGTGGGGCTACGAGAAGCTTTCTTT.

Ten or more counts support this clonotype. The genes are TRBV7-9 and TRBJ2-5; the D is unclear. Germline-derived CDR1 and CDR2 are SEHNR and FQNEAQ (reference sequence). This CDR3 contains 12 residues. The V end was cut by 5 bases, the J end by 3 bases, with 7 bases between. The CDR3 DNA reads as TGTGCCAGCAGCCTCGAGGAAGAGACCCAGTACTTC. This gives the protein CASSLEEETQYF.

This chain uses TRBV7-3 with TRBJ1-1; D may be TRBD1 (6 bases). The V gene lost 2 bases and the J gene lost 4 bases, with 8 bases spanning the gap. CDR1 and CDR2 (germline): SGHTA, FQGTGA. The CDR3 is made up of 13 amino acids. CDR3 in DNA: TGTGCCAGCAGCTTAGGGGGCGGCACTGAAGCTTTCTTT. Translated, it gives CASSLGGGTEAFF.

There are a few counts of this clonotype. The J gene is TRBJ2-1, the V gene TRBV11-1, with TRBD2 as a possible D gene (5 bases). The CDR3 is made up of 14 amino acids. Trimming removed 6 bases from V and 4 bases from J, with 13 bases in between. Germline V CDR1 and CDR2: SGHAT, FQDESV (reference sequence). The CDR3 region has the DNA TGTGCCAGCAGTAAGACTACCCGGTACAATGAGCAGTTCTTC. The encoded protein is CASSKTTRYNEQFF.

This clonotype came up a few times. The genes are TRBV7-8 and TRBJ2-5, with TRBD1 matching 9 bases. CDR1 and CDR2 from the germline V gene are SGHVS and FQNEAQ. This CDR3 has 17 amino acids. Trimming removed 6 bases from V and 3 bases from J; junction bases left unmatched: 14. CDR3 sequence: CASSLNPGQGKEETQYF. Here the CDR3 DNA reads TGTGCCAGCAGTTTAAATCCTGGACAGGGGAAAGAAGAGACCCAGTACTTC.

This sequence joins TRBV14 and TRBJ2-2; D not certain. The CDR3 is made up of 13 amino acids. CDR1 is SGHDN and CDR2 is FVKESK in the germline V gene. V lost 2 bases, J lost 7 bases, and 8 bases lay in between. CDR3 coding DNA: TGTGCCAGCAGCCAACAACGCGGCGGGGAGCTGTTTTTT. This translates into CASSQQRGGELFF.

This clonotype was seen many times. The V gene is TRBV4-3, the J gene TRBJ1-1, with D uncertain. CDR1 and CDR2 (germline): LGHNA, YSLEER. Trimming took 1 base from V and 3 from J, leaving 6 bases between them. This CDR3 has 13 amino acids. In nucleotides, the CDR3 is TGCGCCAGCAGCCAAGTCCGATACACTGAAGCTTTCTTT. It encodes CASSQVRYTEAFF.

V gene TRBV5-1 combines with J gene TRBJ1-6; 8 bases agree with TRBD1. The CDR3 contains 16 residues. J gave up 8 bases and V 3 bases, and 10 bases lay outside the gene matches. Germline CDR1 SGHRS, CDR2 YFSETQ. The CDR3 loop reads CASSSQGALPDSPLHF. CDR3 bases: TGCGCCAGCAGCTCTCAGGGGGCGCTCCCCGATTCACCCCTCCACTTT.

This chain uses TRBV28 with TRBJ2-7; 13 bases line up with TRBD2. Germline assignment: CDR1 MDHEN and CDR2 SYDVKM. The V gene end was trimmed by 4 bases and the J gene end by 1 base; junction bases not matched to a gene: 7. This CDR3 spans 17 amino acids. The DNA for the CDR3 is TGTGCCAGCAGTTCCCCCGGGACTAGCGGGACTTCCTACGAGCAGTACTTC. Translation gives CASSSPGTSGTSYEQYF. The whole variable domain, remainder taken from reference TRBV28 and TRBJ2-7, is DVKVTQSSRYLVKRTGEKVFLECVQDMDHENMFWYRQDPGLGLRLIYFSYDVKMKEKGDIPEGYSVSREKKERFSLILESASTNQTSMYLCASSSPGTSGTSYEQYFGPGTRLTVT.

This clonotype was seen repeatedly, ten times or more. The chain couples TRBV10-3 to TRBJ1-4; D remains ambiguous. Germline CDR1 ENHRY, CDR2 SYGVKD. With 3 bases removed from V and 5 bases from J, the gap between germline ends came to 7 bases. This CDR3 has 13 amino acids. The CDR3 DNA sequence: TGTGCCATCAGTGAACCGAGAAATGAAAAACTGTTTTTT. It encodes CAISEPRNEKLFF.

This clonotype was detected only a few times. The CDR3 DNA reads TGTGCTAGTGCCGTATACGGTTCGGGAGATACGCAGTATTTT. This gives the protein CASAVYGSGDTQYF. This chain joins TRBV12-5 and TRBJ2-3, with unresolved D. Germline CDR1 and CDR2: LGHNT and FRNRAP. V dropped 7 bases and J dropped 5 bases, with 16 bases sitting between them. This CDR3 contains 14 residues.

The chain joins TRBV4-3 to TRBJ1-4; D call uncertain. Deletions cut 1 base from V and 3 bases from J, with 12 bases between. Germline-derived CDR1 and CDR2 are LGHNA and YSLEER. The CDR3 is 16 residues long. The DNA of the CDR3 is TGCGCCAGCAGCCAAGCCCCGAGGCAAGCTAATGAAAAACTGTTTTTT. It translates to CASSQAPRQANEKLFF.

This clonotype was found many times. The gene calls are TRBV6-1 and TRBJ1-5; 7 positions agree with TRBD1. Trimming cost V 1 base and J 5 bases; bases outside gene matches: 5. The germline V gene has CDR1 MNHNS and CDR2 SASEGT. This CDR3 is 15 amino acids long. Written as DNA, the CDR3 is TGTGCCAGCAGTGAAGGGGGGACAGTCGATCAGCCCCAGCATTTT. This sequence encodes CASSEGGTVDQPQHF.

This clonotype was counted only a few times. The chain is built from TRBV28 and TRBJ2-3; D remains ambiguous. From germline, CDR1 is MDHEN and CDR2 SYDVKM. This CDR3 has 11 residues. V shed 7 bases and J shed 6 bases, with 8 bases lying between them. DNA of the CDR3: TGTGCCAGCATCAACTCGGATACGCAGTATTTT. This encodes CASINSDTQYF.

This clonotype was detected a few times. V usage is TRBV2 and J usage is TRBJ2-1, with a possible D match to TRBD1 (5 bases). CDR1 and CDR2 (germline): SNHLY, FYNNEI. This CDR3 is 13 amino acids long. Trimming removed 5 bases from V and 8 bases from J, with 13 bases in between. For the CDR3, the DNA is TGTGCCAGCAGTCCGCAGGGTCTGCATGAGCAGTTCTTC. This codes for CASSPQGLHEQFF.